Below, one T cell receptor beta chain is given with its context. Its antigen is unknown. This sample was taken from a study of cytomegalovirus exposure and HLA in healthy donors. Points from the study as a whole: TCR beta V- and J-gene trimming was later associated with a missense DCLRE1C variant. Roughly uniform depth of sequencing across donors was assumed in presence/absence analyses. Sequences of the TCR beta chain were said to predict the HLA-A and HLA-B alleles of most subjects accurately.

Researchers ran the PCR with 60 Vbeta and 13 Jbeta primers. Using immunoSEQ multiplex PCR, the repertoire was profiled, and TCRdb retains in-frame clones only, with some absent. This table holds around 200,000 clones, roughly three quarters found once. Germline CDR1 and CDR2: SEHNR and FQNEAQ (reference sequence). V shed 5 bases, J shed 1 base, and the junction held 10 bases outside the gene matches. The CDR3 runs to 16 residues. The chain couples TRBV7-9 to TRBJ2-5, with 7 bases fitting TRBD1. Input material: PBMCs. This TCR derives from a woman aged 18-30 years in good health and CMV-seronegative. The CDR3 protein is CASSTPTGQFQETQYF. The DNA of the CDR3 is TGTGCCAGCAGCACCCCGACAGGGCAATTCCAAGAGACCCAGTACTTC.